Each of the 21 T cell receptor beta chains below was sequenced from the same sample in a study of shared clonotypes between healthy human individuals. Repertoires were generated with immunoSEQ multiplex PCR, while TCRdb's copy carries only in-frame clones and drops some. This sample yields around 1.5 million clones, of which nearly 99% are seen a single time; roughly 0.42% belongs to the top ten. Input material: naive CD4+ T cells sorted from blood. Subset of the sample: CD45RA+ positively selected. Receptors originate from a man aged 30-40 years in good health.

In DNA form, the CDR3 reads TGCGCCAGCAGCCAACGAAGCGGGAGGATCGACGAGCAGTACTTC. Amino acids: CASSQRSGRIDEQYF. The rearrangement links TRBV4-1 to TRBJ2-7; 9 positions agree with TRBD2. The V gene end was trimmed by 2 bases and the J gene end by 5 bases; junction bases not matched to a gene: 7. Germline CDR1 MGHRA, CDR2 YSYEKL. This CDR3 has 15 amino acids.

This chain uses TRBV6-1 with TRBJ2-5, with a possible D match to TRBD2 (5 bases). Trimming took off 4 bases at V and 5 bases at J, with 17 bases between the two ends. Germline lookup yields CDR1 MNHNS and CDR2 SASEGT. The length of the CDR3 is 15 residues. The CDR3 bases are TGTGCCAGCAGTGGAGTGGGGAGCCCCCTGGAGACCCAGTACTTC. It codes for CASSGVGSPLETQYF.

The V gene is TRBV19, the J gene TRBJ1-5, with 7 bases aligning to TRBD1. The trim removed 6 bases at V and 1 base at J, leaving 12 bases unmatched. This CDR3 is built from 17 residues. Germline CDR1 reads LNHDA; CDR2 reads SQIVND (reference sequence). CDR3 residues: CASRSIKGAESNQPQHF. The CDR3 region has the DNA TGTGCCAGTAGATCAATAAAGGGGGCGGAAAGCAATCAGCCCCAGCATTTT.

The gene calls are TRBV19 and TRBJ2-1; a weak D match, TRBD1 (5 bases). V lost 5 bases and J 8 bases, leaving 16 bases between the germline ends. Germline V gene sequence: CDR1 LNHDA, CDR2 SQIVND (reference sequence). The CDR3 totals 14 residues. The CDR3 DNA is TGTGCCAGTAGTCCAGGGCAGGCCTCGCATGAGCAGTTCTTC. This gives the protein CASSPGQASHEQFF.

This chain links TRBV18 with TRBJ2-5; D might be TRBD1 (6 bases). The CDR3 consists of 14 residues. The V gene lost 8 bases and the J gene lost 5 bases, with 18 bases spanning the gap. Per germline, CDR1 KGHSH and CDR2 LQKENI. The CDR3 DNA is TGTGCCAGCACGACGACAGGTTCTGGGGAGACCCAGTACTTC. Its translation is CASTTTGSGETQYF.

The chain employs TRBV5-1 and TRBJ2-1; 7 bases are shared with TRBD2. The germline gives CDR1 SGHRS, CDR2 YFSETQ. J was trimmed by 6 bases and V by 0 bases; bases with no gene match: 3. The CDR3 length is 14 residues. The DNA for the CDR3 is TGCGCCAGCAGCTTGGTACTAGCGACCAATGAGCAGTTCTTC. Translating it yields CASSLVLATNEQFF.

The chain is built from TRBV5-1 and TRBJ2-1; no definite D call. Between the trimmed V and J ends, which lost 0 bases and 8 bases, there was a span of 12 bases. The CDR3 is 14 amino acids. Germline CDR1 SGHRS, CDR2 YFSETQ. The CDR3 bases are TGCGCCAGCAGCTTGGCCTCCATATGGGATGAGCAGTTCTTC. It translates to CASSLASIWDEQFF.

This clone was seen just once. V and J are TRBV9 and TRBJ2-1; a possible D gene is TRBD1 (6 bases). The ends were cut back, 1 base at V and 0 bases at J, with 11 bases in the middle. CDR3 size: 16 residues. From germline, CDR1 is SGDLS and CDR2 YYNGEE. CDR3 in DNA: TGTGCCAGCAGCGTAACACAGGGTAGCTCCTACAATGAGCAGTTCTTC. Protein sequence: CASSVTQGSSYNEQFF.

V usage is TRBV7-9 and J usage is TRBJ1-1; D is ambiguous. CDR1 and CDR2 (germline): SEHNR, FQNEAQ (reference sequence). V dropped 5 bases and J dropped 2 bases, with 9 bases sitting between them. The CDR3 loop spans 13 amino acids. CDR3 sequence: CASSPITNTEAFF. The CDR3 DNA reads as TGTGCCAGCAGCCCAATTACCAACACTGAAGCTTTCTTT.

The V call is TRBV30, the J call TRBJ1-5, with 7 positions matching TRBD1. V was pared by 1 base and J by 4 bases, with 4 bases of the junction left unmatched. Germline V gene lookup returns CDR1 GTSNPN and CDR2 SVGIG (reference sequence). The CDR3 is 14 residues long. CDR3 coding DNA: TGTGCCTGGAGTGCCGGGACAGCTAATCAGCCCCAGCATTTT. Its translation: CAWSAGTANQPQHF.

The chain joins TRBV7-2 to TRBJ2-3, with D possibly matching TRBD1 (5 bases). Between the trimmed V and J ends, which lost 1 base and 0 bases, there was a span of 8 bases. Germline assignment: CDR1 SGHTA and CDR2 FQGNSA. The CDR3 is made up of 15 amino acids. The CDR3 coding sequence is TGTGCCAGCAGCTTAGAAGGGGCTAGCACAGATACGCAGTATTTT. Its protein product is CASSLEGASTDTQYF.

This CDR3 reads CASSPGLAGVTGYEQFF. CDR3 DNA sequence: TGTGCCAGCAGCCCCGGACTAGCGGGAGTAACTGGCTATGAGCAGTTCTTC. The gene calls are TRBV14 and TRBJ2-1, with 13 bases lining up with TRBD2. The CDR3 is 17 residues long. Germline V gives CDR1 SGHDN, CDR2 FVKESK. V was pared by 4 bases and J by 8 bases, with 11 bases of the junction left unmatched.

The V call is TRBV7-8, the J call TRBJ1-4; D ambiguous. There are 16 residues in the CDR3. V was shortened by 1 base and J by 8 bases, with 17 bases between the two germline ends. Germline CDR1 SGHVS, CDR2 FQNEAQ. The CDR3 nucleotides are TGTGCCAGCAGCTTAGAAGGAACCAAATTCGGCGAAAAACTGTTTTTT. This encodes CASSLEGTKFGEKLFF.

This clone was seen just once. CDR3 residues: CASSLVGGYVEAFF. Here the CDR3 DNA reads TGTGCCAGCAGTTTAGTTGGGGGGTATGTAGAAGCTTTCTTT. The chain uses TRBV28 and TRBJ1-1; a possible D gene is TRBD1 (5 bases). Trimming pared 2 bases from V and 8 bases from J, leaving 15 bases between. The CDR3 is made up of 14 amino acids. Germline V gives CDR1 MDHEN, CDR2 SYDVKM.

DNA of the CDR3: TGTGCCAGCAGCTTAGCAGGCGGTCTGGGCGAGCAGTACTTC. Translation gives CASSLAGGLGEQYF. The chain couples TRBV7-6 to TRBJ2-7; no clear D. The CDR3 consists of 14 residues. Germline CDR1 reads SGHVS; CDR2 reads FNYEAQ. The V end lost 0 bases, the J end lost 6 bases, and 12 bases lay between the germline ends.

The V and J genes are TRBV7-8 and TRBJ1-2; tentative D call: TRBD1 (6 bases). CDR1 and CDR2 from the germline V gene are SGHVS and FQNEAQ. The CDR3 runs 16 residues. Between the trimmed V and J ends, which lost 6 bases and 3 bases, there was a span of 20 bases. CDR3 in DNA: TGTGCCAGCAGTCATACCGGGACAACGCCCTACTATGGCTACACCTTC. Its protein product is CASSHTGTTPYYGYTF. The complete variable domain, with remaining parts taken from reference TRBV7-8 and TRBJ1-2, reads GAGVSQSPRYKVAKRGQDVALRCDPISGHVSLFWYQQALGQGPEFLTYFQNEAQLDKSGLPSDRFFAERPEGSVSTLKIQRTQQEDSAVYLCASSHTGTTPYYGYTFGSGTRLTVV.

CDR3 DNA sequence: TGTGCCAGCAGCTTGGCGGGAGGGCAAGTGCAGTACTTC. As protein: CASSLAGGQVQYF. V usage is TRBV13 and J usage is TRBJ2-7, with 9 bases matching TRBD2. Germline V lookup: CDR1 PRHDT, CDR2 FYEKMQ (reference sequence). V was clipped by 3 bases and J by 9 bases; unmatched bases: 6. This CDR3 has 13 residues.

The chain uses TRBV2 and TRBJ1-4; TRBD1 matches at 10 bases. This CDR3 is 14 amino acids long. Germline loops: CDR1 SNHLY, CDR2 FYNNEI. J lost 4 bases, V lost 6 bases, and 2 bases had no gene match. CDR3 protein: CASSWDRGNEKLFF. The CDR3 coding sequence is TGTGCCAGCAGCTGGGACAGGGGTAATGAAAAACTGTTTTTT.

CDR3 DNA sequence: TGCGCCAGCAGCCAAGGTTTTGGGGGCAAAATGGCCGGGGAGCTGTTTTTT. This translates into CASSQGFGGKMAGELFF. The rearrangement joins TRBV4-1 to TRBJ2-2, with a possible D match to TRBD1 (6 bases). Looked up from germline, CDR1 is MGHRA and CDR2 is YSYEKL. The V end was cut by 1 base, the J end by 6 bases, with 18 bases between. The length of the CDR3 is 17 residues.

This clone was seen only once. The rearrangement links TRBV5-1 to TRBJ2-2, with 7 bases that match TRBD1. CDR1 and CDR2 (germline): SGHRS, YFSETQ. The CDR3 has 15 residues. V lost 5 bases and J lost 1; bases outside the gene matches: 5. CDR3 coding DNA: TGCGCCAGCAGACGGGACAGACTGAACACCGGGGAGCTGTTTTTT. Translation gives CASRRDRLNTGELFF.

The CDR3 DNA reads as TGCGCCAGCAGCCCGTCTAGCGGGAGGGCCAATTCAGCCTACGAGCAGTACTTC. It is translated as CASSPSSGRANSAYEQYF. This chain joins TRBV4-1 and TRBJ2-7; 12 nucleotides agree with TRBD2. Germline V CDR1 and CDR2: MGHRA, YSYEKL. With 4 bases clipped from V and 2 bases from J, the junction kept 12 bases outside the gene matches. The CDR3 runs to 18 residues.